One sample yielded the 27 T cell receptor beta chains listed below, sequenced in a study of glioma-infiltrating T cells. The iRepertoire nested amplicon-rescue multiplex PCR amplified TCR alpha and beta CDR3s from RNA. One entry per CDR3 protein results from TCRdb running MiXCR on the multiplex PCR reads. The data show around 390,000 distinct CDR3 sequences, more than 35% seen once. Input material: glioma tissue, nonneoplastic brain tissue, or PBMCs (not recorded which). The receptors originated from a human donor with low-grade glioma or glioblastoma, undergoing nonglioma brain surgery, or in good health (not recorded which).

In DNA form, the CDR3 reads TGTGCCAGCAGCTTAGGCGGGACTAGCGGCGATGAGCAGTTCTTC. It specifies CASSLGGTSGDEQFF. The chain links TRBV7-2 to TRBJ2-1, with 11 bases fitting TRBD2. Trimming took 1 base from V and 8 from J; bases not matched to a gene: 4. The CDR3 length is 15 residues. Germline CDR1 and CDR2: SGHTA and FQGNSA.

The chain carries TRBV4-3 and TRBJ2-7, with TRBD1 matching over 8 bases. Trimming took 0 bases from V and 2 from J; bases not matched to a gene: 3. Germline loops: CDR1 LGHNA, CDR2 YSLEER. The CDR3 loop spans 15 amino acids. The DNA of the CDR3 is TGCGCCAGCAGCCAAGAGACAGGGGAGGCCTACGAGCAGTACTTC. The encoded protein is CASSQETGEAYEQYF.

This clonotype was seen many times. The rearrangement joins TRBV20-1 to TRBJ1-1; unclear D gene. CDR3 length: 9 residues. Germline-derived CDR1 and CDR2 are DFQATT and SNEGSKA (reference sequence). V lost 8 bases and J lost 7, with 8 bases in between. The CDR3 loop is CSLDGEAFF. The CDR3 coding sequence is TGCAGTCTCGACGGTGAAGCTTTCTTT.

This clonotype has at least ten counts. V and J are TRBV20-1 and TRBJ1-4; D is possibly TRBD1 (5 bases). V lost 1 base and J lost 5, with 14 bases in between. The germline V gene encodes CDR1 DFQATT and CDR2 SNEGSKA (reference sequence). CDR3 length: 15 residues. CDR3 nucleotides: TGCAGTGCTAGAGCACCCAGAGGGACCAATGAAAAACTGTTTTTT. Translated: CSARAPRGTNEKLFF.

This clonotype was seen a few times. The chain combines TRBV6-6 with TRBJ2-5; 7 bases align to TRBD2. This CDR3 has 16 residues. Germline V CDR1 and CDR2: MNHNY, SVGAGI (reference sequence). V gave up 0 bases and J gave up 1 base; unmatched junction bases: 5. Here the CDR3 reads CASSYSNGGGQETQYF. The CDR3 nucleotides are TGTGCCAGCAGTTACTCGAATGGCGGGGGCCAAGAGACCCAGTACTTC.

J is TRBJ2-7 and V is TRBV20-1, with unresolved D. Trimming stripped 3 bases from V and 2 bases from J, with 11 bases between. Germline values: CDR1 DFQATT, CDR2 SNEGSKA (reference sequence). The CDR3 has 13 amino acids. CDR3: CSARRDNTYEQYF. The CDR3 DNA is TGCAGTGCTAGGAGAGACAACACCTACGAGCAGTACTTC.

With respect to this clonotype: Since no conserved phenylalanine or tryptophan closes the CDR3, a read error is the likely cause. The V and J genes are TRBV2 and TRBJ1-1; D possibly corresponds to TRBD1 (6 bases). Germline V gene lookup returns CDR1 SNHLY and CDR2 FYNNEI. This CDR3 is 14 amino acids long. The V end lost 8 bases, the J end lost 6 bases, and 19 bases lay between the germline ends. The CDR3 region is CASGGNKGGAEAFS. DNA for the CDR3: TGTGCCAGCGGGGGGAACAAGGGGGGCGCTGAAGCTTTCTCT.

A word on this clonotype: This could be a read error, since a much larger clone is one nucleotide away. This chain joins TRBV20-1 and TRBJ1-1; D gene ambiguous. V was cut by 0 bases and J by 1 base, with 12 bases left in between. Germline CDR1 reads DFQATT; CDR2 reads SNEGSKA (reference sequence). The CDR3 loop spans 15 amino acids. The CDR3 is CSARDWGETNTEAFF. In nucleotides, the CDR3 is TGCAGTGCTAGAGACTGGGGAGAGACGAACACTGAAGCTTTCTTT.

In this sample, this clonotype turned up a few times. The chain employs TRBV20-1 and TRBJ2-7; D is ambiguous. This CDR3 contains 13 residues. V lost 3 bases to trimming and J lost 3 bases, with 12 bases between them. Germline lookup yields CDR1 DFQATT and CDR2 SNEGSKA (reference sequence). CDR3 in DNA: TGCAGTGCTAGTAAGGTCCGCGACTACGAGCAGTACTTC. It yields the protein CSASKVRDYEQYF.

Details on this clonotype: Being one base from a much bigger clone, this may be a read error. The chain links TRBV28 to TRBJ1-2; 7 bases are a match to TRBD1. This CDR3 has 14 residues. From germline, CDR1 is MDHEN and CDR2 SYDVKM. The CDR3 DNA reads TGTGCCAGCCGTTTATCCGACAGGGCGTCTGGCTACACCTTC. Its translation: CASRLSDRASGYTF.

The J gene is TRBJ1-5, the V gene TRBV24-1, with D possibly TRBD1 on 5 matching bases. The germline V and J ends were trimmed by 4 bases and 3 bases, with 15 bases remaining between them. Per the germline V gene, CDR1 is KGHDR and CDR2 is SFDVKD. This CDR3 is 16 amino acids long. The CDR3: CATSDRTKPYNQPQHF. CDR3 coding DNA: TGTGCCACCAGTGACCGGACAAAACCCTACAATCAGCCCCAGCATTTT.

On this clonotype: A much larger clone lies a single base off, so this may be a read error. The chain joins TRBV28 to TRBJ1-5; no reliable D call. Germline V gives CDR1 MDHEN, CDR2 SYDVKM. The CDR3 runs to 15 residues. V was pared by 2 bases and J by 1 base, with 9 bases between. In nucleotides, the CDR3 is TGTGCCAGCAGTTTAAGAGAGGGAAGCAATCAGCCCCAGCATTTT. It specifies CASSLREGSNQPQHF.

V usage is TRBV12-3 or TRBV12-4 and J usage is TRBJ1-2; D ambiguous. The CDR3 contains 14 residues. V was shortened by 3 bases and J by 7 bases, with 15 bases between the two germline ends. CDR3 in amino acids: CASSFSLLDGGYTF. CDR3 in DNA: TGTGCCAGCAGTTTTTCTCTACTGGACGGTGGCTACACCTTC.

The rearrangement joins TRBV13 to TRBJ2-3; D call uncertain. This CDR3 spans 17 amino acids. Germline CDR1 PRHDT, CDR2 FYEKMQ (reference sequence). V was clipped by 2 bases and J by 0 bases, with 15 bases between them. CDR3 sequence reads: CASSLKRAGTSTDTQYF. DNA for the CDR3: TGTGCCAGCAGCTTAAAGCGCGCTGGAACTAGCACAGATACGCAGTATTTT.

This clonotype has ten or more counts. The rearrangement links TRBV27 to TRBJ1-5, with TRBD1 as a possible D gene (6 bases). This CDR3 has 14 residues. Trimming removed 4 bases from V and 9 bases from J, with 16 bases in between. Germline assignment: CDR1 MNHEY and CDR2 SMNVEV (reference sequence). Written as DNA, the CDR3 is TGTGCCAGCAGTTCTGGACAGTCAATCGGGCCCCAGCATTTT. This gives the protein CASSSGQSIGPQHF.

This clonotype has more than one count but fewer than ten. The chain combines TRBV6-1 with TRBJ1-5, with D perhaps TRBD1 (5 bases). V was cut by 6 bases and J by 0 bases, with 15 bases left in between. Germline values: CDR1 MNHNS, CDR2 SASEGT. CDR3 size: 16 residues. In nucleotides, the CDR3 is TGTGCCAGCAGCTCGAGGGGAGGGGATAGCAATCAGCCCCAGCATTTT. It translates to CASSSRGGDSNQPQHF.

This clonotype was observed a handful of times. This sequence joins TRBV20-1 and TRBJ1-1, with 8 bases aligning to TRBD1. This CDR3 has 16 residues. After removal of 0 bases from V and 1 base from J, the junction contained 7 bases not matched to a gene. Germline V gene sequence: CDR1 DFQATT, CDR2 SNEGSKA (reference sequence). The CDR3 bases are TGCAGTGCTAGAGACCCTCGACAGGGGTCGAACACTGAAGCTTTCTTT. Translated, it gives CSARDPRQGSNTEAFF.

This chain joins TRBV7-9 and TRBJ2-7, with D perhaps TRBD1 or TRBD2 (5 bases each). CDR1 SEHNR and CDR2 FQNEAQ come from the germline V gene (reference sequence). The V gene lost 1 base and the J gene lost 3 bases, with 16 bases spanning the gap. The CDR3 is made up of 16 amino acids. CDR3 in amino acids: CASSLGNRGDHYEQYF. The CDR3 DNA follows: TGTGCCAGCAGCTTAGGGAACAGAGGGGACCACTACGAGCAGTACTTC.

This clonotype was observed many times. CDR3 region: CATSDFRTSGRANEQFF. CDR3 nucleotide sequence: TGTGCCACCAGTGATTTTAGGACTAGCGGGAGGGCCAATGAGCAGTTCTTC. The chain couples TRBV24-1 to TRBJ2-1; TRBD2 aligns across 15 bases. The CDR3 has 17 amino acids. V dropped 1 base and J dropped 6; count of bases not matched to a gene: 3. Germline-derived CDR1 and CDR2 are KGHDR and SFDVKD.

This clonotype was detected a few times. The chain couples TRBV4-2 to TRBJ2-1; 11 bases are a match to TRBD2. Germline-derived CDR1 and CDR2 are LGHNA and YNFKEQ. V lost 8 bases to trimming and J lost 5 bases; unmatched junction nucleotides: 5. CDR3 length equals 14 residues. As DNA, the CDR3 is TGTGCCAGCTCGGGACTAGCGGATAACAATGAGCAGTTCTTC. Protein sequence: CASSGLADNNEQFF.

This clonotype has at least ten counts. This chain links TRBV27 with TRBJ2-1; 12 nucleotides match TRBD2. J gave up 7 bases and V 7 bases, and 8 bases lay outside the gene matches. Looked up from germline, CDR1 is MNHEY and CDR2 is SMNVEV (reference sequence). The CDR3 sequence is 15 residues long. The CDR3 loop reads CASTSFGTSGNEQFF. CDR3 DNA: TGTGCCAGCACTTCCTTCGGGACTAGCGGGAATGAGCAGTTCTTC.

About this clonotype itself: One end of the junction is discordant with germline, which a read error may explain. The chain couples TRBV4-1 to TRBJ1-2, with TRBD1 identical over 7 bases. The CDR3 totals 15 residues. Germline values: CDR1 MGHRA, CDR2 YSYEKL. In DNA, the CDR3 is TGCGCCAGCAGCCAAGATCTATTTTCGGGGACAGACCTTCTCTTC. This gives the protein CASSQDLFSGTDLLF.

This chain uses TRBV28 with TRBJ1-1; the D gene is possibly TRBD1 (6 bases). CDR3 length equals 15 residues. V dropped 6 bases and J dropped 2 bases, with 16 bases sitting between them. CDR1 is MDHEN, CDR2 SYDVKM, per germline. DNA of the CDR3: TGTGCCAGCAGACCGTCTATGGACAGAAACACTGAAGCTTTCTTT. Its protein is CASRPSMDRNTEAFF. Looking up the rest from reference TRBV28 and TRBJ1-1 gives the full variable domain: DVKVTQSSRYLVKRTGEKVFLECVQDMDHENMFWYRQDPGLGLRLIYFSYDVKMKEKGDIPEGYSVSREKKERFSLILESASTNQTSMYLCASRPSMDRNTEAFFGQGTRLTVV.

As concerns this clonotype: At one of its ends the junction is not consistent with the germline gene, which may arise from a read error. This chain uses TRBV12-3 or TRBV12-4 with TRBJ1-1, with D maybe TRBD1 (5 bases). CDR3 length equals 12 residues. The CDR3 here is CAIKEGRTEAFF. The DNA of the CDR3 is TGCGCCATTAAGGAGGGGAGGACTGAAGCTTTCTTT.

A word on this clonotype: A much larger clone sits a single nucleotide away, making a read error possible. V and J are TRBV6-2 or TRBV6-3 and TRBJ2-7; 11 bases fit TRBD2. V was clipped by 6 bases and J by 7 bases; unmatched bases: 8. This CDR3 is built from 14 residues. Germline-derived CDR1 and CDR2 are MNHEY and SVGEGT. The CDR3 spells CASRLGLAGTEQYF. In DNA form, the CDR3 reads TGTGCCAGCAGACTAGGACTAGCGGGTACTGAGCAGTACTTC.

Regarding this clonotype: A much larger clone is a single base away; this may be a read error. This chain joins TRBV6-2 or TRBV6-3 and TRBJ2-2; D ambiguous. CDR1 and CDR2 from the germline V gene are MNHEY and SVGEGT. The germline V and J ends were trimmed by 6 bases and 0 bases, with 11 bases remaining between them. The CDR3 consists of 15 residues. In DNA form, the CDR3 reads TGTGCCAGCAGCCGCCCTTCGTCGAACACCGGGGAGCTGTTTTTT. Amino acid sequence: CASSRPSSNTGELFF.

This chain connects TRBV19 to TRBJ2-1; D possibly corresponds to TRBD1 (6 bases). Germline V gene sequence: CDR1 LNHDA, CDR2 SQIVND (reference sequence). This CDR3 contains 14 residues. V gave up 8 bases and J gave up 0 bases, with 11 bases separating them. CDR3 coding DNA: TGTGCCAGTGGAACAGGGAGCTCCTACAATGAGCAGTTCTTC. This sequence encodes CASGTGSSYNEQFF.